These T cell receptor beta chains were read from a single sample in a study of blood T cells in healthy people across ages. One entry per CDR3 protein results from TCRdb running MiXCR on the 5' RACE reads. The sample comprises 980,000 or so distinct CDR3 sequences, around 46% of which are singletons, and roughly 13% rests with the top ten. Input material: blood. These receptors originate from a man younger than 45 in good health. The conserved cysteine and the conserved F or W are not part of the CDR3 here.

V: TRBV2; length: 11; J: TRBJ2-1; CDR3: ASSGTLLAEQF
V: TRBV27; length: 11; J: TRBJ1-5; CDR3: ASSPLGTQPQH
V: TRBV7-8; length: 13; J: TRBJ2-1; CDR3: ASSLASHFYNEQF
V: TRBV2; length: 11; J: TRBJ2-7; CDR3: ASSQGTPYEQY
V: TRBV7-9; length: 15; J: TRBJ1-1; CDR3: ASSPSVGAGVNTEAF
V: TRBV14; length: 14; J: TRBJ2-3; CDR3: ASSQIGTGPMNTQY
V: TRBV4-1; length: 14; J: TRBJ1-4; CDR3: VSSQDAGMENEKLF
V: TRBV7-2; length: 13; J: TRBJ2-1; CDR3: ASSLVRTSAGEQF
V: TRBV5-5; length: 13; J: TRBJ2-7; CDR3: ASSPGPFSSYEQY
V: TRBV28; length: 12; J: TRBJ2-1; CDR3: ASILSGGDNEQF
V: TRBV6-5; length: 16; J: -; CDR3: ASSYSPRLGKGAYEQY
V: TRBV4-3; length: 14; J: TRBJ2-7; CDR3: ASSQEFTFLGNEQY
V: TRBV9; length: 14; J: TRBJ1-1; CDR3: ASSVQGETMNTEAF
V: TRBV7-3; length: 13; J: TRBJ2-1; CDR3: ASSTSGGRNNEQF
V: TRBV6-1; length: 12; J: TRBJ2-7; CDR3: ASRRTGTAYEQY
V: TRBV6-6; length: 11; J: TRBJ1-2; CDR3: ATMMPWTYGYT
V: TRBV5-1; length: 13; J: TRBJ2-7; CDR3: ASSLSSPGNYEQY
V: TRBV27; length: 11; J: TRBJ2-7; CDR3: ASSLIPGQEEY
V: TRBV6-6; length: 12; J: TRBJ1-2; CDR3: ASSDSLGYYGYT
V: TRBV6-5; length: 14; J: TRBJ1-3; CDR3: ASIRGGKGSGNTIY
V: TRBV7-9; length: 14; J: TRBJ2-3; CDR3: ASSSWRLASADTQY
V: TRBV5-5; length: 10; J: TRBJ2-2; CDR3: ASSGQGTELF
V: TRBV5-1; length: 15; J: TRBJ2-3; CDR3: ASSRTSQRSTTDTQY
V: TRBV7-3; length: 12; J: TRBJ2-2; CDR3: ASSLMWEAGELF
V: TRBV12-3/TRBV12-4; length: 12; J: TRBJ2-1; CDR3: ASLAGTGRNEQF
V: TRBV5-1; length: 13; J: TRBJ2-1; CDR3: ASSIGTGSVNEQF
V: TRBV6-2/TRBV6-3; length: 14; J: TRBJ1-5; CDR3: ASSHPAGRGSQPQH
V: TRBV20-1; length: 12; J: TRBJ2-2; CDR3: SAGPGQGAGELF
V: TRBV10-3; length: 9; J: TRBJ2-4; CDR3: ATQGENIQY
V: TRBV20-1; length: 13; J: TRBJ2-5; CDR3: SASGERTSEETQY
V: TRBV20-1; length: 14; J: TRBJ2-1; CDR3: SARTDRGTTYNEQF
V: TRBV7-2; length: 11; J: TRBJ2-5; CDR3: ASSLAIGETQY
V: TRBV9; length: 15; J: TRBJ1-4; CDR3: ASSVGGGWTTNEKLF
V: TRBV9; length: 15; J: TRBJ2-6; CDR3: ASSARTDFSGANVLT
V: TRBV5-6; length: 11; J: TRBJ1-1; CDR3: ASSLSSRSEAF
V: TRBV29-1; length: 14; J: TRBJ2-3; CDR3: SGSRPTGFETDTQY
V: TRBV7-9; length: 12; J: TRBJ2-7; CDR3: ASSLGTTVAEQY
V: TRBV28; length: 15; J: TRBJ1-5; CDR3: AGSLLMASASNQPQH
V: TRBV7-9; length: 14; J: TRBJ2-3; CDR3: ASSLFGQGGTDTQY
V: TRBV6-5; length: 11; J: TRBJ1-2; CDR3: ASSPTGFFGYT
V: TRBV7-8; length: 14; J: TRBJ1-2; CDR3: ASSLIWGQAYYGYT
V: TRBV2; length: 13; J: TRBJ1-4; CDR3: ASRWSAGTNEKLF
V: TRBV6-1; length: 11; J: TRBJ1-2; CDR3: ASSMTEDYGYT
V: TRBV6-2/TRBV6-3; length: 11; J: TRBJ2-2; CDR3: ASSYGGTGELF
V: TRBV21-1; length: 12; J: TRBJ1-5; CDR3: ASSSGTQNQPQH
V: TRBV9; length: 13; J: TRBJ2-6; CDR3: ASSYTSSGANVLT
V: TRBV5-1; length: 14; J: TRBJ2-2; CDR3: ASIGTSGDKTGELF
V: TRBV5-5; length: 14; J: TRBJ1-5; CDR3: ASSLVGGDSNQPQH
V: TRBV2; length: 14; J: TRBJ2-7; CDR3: ASTPEPFYEGYEQY
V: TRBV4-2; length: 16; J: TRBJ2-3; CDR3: ASSQDGAQRGGTDTQY
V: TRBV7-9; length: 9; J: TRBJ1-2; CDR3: ASSPTQSYT
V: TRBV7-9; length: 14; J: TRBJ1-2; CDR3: ASSTGVTKQNYGYT
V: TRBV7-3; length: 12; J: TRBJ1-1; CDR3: ASSPGSVNTEAF
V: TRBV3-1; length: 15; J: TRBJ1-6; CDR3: ASSPPQKGPYNSPLH
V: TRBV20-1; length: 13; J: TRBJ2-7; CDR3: SARDSVESSYEQY
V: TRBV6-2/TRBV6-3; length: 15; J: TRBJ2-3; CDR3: ASSYRVEGRERDTQY
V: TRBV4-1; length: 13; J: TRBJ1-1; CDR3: ASSQVPTAVTEAF
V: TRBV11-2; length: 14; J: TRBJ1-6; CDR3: ASSTPDRGRRSPLH
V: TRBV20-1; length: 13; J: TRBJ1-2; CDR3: SARDQGLGYYGYT